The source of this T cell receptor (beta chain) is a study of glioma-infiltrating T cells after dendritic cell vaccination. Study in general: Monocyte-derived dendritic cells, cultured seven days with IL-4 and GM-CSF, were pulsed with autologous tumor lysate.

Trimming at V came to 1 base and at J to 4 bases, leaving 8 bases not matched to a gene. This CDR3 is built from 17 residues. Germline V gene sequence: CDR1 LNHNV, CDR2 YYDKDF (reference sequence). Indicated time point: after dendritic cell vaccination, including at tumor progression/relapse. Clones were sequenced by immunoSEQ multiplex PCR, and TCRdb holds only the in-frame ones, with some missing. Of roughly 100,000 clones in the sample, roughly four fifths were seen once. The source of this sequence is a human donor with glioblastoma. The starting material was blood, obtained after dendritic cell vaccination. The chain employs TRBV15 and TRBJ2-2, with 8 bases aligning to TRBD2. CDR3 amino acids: CATSRAGLGMSTGELFF. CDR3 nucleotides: TGTGCCACCAGCAGAGCGGGACTAGGAATGAGCACCGGGGAGCTGTTTTTT.